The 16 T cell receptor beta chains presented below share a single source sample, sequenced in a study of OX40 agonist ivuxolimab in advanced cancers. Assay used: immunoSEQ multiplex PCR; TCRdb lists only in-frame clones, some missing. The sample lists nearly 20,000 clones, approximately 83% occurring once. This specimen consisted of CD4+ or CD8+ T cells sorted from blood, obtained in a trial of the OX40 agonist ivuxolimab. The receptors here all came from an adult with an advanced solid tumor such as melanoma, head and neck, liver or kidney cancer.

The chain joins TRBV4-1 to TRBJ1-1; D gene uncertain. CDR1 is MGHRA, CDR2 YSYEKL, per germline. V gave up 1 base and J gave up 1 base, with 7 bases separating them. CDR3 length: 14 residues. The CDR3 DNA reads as TGCGCCAGCAGCCAAGTGGTAGGGAACACTGAAGCTTTCTTT. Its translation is CASSQVVGNTEAFF.

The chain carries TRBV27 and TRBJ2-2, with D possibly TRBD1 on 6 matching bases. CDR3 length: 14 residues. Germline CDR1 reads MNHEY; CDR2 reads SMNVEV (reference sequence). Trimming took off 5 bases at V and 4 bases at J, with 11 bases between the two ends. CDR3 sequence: CASSKTGSTGELFF. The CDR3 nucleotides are TGTGCCAGCAGTAAAACAGGGTCCACCGGGGAGCTGTTTTTT.

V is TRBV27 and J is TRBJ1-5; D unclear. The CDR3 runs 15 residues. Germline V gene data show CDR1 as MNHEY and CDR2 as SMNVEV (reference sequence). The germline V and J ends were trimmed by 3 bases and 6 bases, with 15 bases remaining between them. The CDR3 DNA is TGTGCCAGCAGTTTGGCAGCGGTTGGTAGTCAGCCCCAGCATTTT. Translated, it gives CASSLAAVGSQPQHF.

The CDR3, as DNA: TGTGCCAGCAGCCTTAGAGAGCCAGACACTGAAGCTTTCTTT. Its protein is CASSLREPDTEAFF. The chain uses TRBV4-2 and TRBJ1-1; D remains ambiguous. V was trimmed by 4 bases and J by 3 bases, leaving 12 bases between them. CDR3 length equals 14 residues. Germline V gene lookup returns CDR1 LGHNA and CDR2 YNFKEQ.

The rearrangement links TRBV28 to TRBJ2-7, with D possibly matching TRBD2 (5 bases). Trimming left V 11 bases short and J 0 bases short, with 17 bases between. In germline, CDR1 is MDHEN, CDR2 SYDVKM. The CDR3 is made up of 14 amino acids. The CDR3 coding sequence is TGTGCCGCCTCGCGGACTGCAAGCTCCTACGAGCAGTACTTC. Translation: CAASRTASSYEQYF.

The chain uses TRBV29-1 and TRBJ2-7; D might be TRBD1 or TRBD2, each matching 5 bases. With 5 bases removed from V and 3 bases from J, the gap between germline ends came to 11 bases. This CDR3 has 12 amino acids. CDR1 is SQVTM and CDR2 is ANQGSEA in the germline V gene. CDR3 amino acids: CSVNVGDYEQYF. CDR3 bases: TGCAGCGTTAACGTGGGGGACTACGAGCAGTACTTC.

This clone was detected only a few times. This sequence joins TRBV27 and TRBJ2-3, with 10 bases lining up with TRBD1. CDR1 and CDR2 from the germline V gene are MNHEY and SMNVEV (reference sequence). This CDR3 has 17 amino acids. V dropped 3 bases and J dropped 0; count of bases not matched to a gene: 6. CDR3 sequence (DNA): TGTGCCAGCAGTTTCCGACGGGGACAGGGGAGCACAGATACGCAGTATTTT. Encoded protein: CASSFRRGQGSTDTQYF.

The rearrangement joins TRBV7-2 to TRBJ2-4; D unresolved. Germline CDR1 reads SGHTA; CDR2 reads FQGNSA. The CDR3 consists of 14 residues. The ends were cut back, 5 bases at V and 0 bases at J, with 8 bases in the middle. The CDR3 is CASSDIVAKNIQYF. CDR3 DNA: TGTGCCAGCAGCGATATAGTAGCCAAAAACATTCAGTACTTC. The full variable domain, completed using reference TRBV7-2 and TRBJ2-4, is GAGVSQSPSNKVTEKGKDVELRCDPISGHTALYWYRQSLGQGLEFLIYFQGNSAPDKSGLPSDRFSAERTGGSVSTLTIQRTQQEDSAVYLCASSDIVAKNIQYFGAGTRLSVL.

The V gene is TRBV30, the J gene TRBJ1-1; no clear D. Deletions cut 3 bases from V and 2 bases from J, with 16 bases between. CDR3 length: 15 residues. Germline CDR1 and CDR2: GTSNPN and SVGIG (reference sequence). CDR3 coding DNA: TGTGCCTGGAGAATCTTGGCCCGAGGTAACACTGAAGCTTTCTTT. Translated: CAWRILARGNTEAFF.

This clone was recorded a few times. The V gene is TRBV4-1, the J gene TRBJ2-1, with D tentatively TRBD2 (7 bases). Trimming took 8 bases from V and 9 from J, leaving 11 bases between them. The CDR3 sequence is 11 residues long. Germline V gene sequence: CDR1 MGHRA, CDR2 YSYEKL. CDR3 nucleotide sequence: TGCGCCAGCTGGGGGGGCATTGAGCAGTTCTTC. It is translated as CASWGGIEQFF.

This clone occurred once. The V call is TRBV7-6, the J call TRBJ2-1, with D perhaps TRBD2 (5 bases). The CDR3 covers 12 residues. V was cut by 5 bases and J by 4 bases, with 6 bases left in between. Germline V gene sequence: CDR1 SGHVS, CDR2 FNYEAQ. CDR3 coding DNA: TGTGCCAGCAGCCCGGGATACAATGAGCAGTTCTTC. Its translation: CASSPGYNEQFF. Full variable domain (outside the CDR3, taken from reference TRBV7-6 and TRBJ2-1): GAGVSQSPRYKVTKRGQDVALRCDPISGHVSLYWYRQALGQGPEFLTYFNYEAQQDKSGLPNDRFSAERPEGSISTLTIQRTEQRDSAMYRCASSPGYNEQFFGPGTRLTVL.

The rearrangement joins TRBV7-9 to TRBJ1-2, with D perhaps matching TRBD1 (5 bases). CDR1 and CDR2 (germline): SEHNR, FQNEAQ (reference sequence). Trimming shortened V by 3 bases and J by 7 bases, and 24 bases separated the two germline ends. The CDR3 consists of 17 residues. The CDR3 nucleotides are TGTGCCAGCAGCTTTTCACCGGGGGTGGGGGTGAGTCGTGGCTACACCTTC. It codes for CASSFSPGVGVSRGYTF. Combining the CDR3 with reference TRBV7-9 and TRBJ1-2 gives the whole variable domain DTGVSQNPRHKITKRGQNVTFRCDPISEHNRLYWYRQTLGQGPEFLTYFQNEAQLEKSRLLSDRFSAERPKGSFSTLEIQRTEQGDSAMYLCASSFSPGVGVSRGYTFGSGTRLTVV.

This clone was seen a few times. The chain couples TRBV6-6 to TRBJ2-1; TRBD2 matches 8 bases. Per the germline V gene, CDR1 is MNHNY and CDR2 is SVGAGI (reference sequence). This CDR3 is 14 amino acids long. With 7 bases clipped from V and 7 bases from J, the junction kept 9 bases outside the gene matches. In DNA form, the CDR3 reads TGTGCCAGCACCACGGGCGGGGGGTGGAATGAGCAGTTCTTC. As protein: CASTTGGGWNEQFF.

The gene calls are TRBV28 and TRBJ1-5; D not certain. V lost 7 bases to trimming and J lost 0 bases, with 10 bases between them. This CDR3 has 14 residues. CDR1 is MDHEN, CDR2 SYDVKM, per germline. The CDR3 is CASMKGISNQPQHF. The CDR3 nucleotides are TGTGCCAGCATGAAAGGGATTAGCAATCAGCCCCAGCATTTT.

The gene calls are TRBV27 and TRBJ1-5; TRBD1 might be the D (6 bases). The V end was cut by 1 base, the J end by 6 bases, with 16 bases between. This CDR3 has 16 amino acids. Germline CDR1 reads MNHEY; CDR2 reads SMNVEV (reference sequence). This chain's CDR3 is CASSLLGRGGVQPQHF. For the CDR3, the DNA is TGTGCCAGCAGTTTATTAGGCAGGGGAGGGGTTCAGCCCCAGCATTTT.

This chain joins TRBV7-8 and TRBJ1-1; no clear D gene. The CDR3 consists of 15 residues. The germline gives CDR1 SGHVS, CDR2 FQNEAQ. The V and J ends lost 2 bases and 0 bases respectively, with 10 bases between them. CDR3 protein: CASSLSAGLNTEAFF. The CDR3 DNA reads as TGTGCCAGCAGCTTATCGGCGGGCTTGAACACTGAAGCTTTCTTT.